One T cell receptor beta chain is described in this entry. Other DNA sequences of this sample code for an identical CDR3. The V end lost 7 bases, the J end lost 8 bases, and 17 bases lay between the germline ends. This CDR3 has 13 residues. TCRdb's table, derived via immunoSEQ multiplex PCR, lists solely in-frame clones and lacks some. Altogether approximately 150,000 clones are present, 90% to 95% being singletons, with the ten largest covering roughly 14%. The data derive from a study of control samples from healthy donors and cancer patients. This chain connects TRBV12-3 or TRBV12-4 to TRBJ1-2, with D possibly TRBD1 on 6 matching bases. The origin of this receptor is a man aged 35-49 years in good health. Sequencing was done on a sample of blood. The CDR3 is CASIGGGRGGYTF. Here the CDR3 DNA reads TGTGCCAGCATTGGAGGGGGGAGAGGGGGCTACACCTTC.